These 28 T cell receptor beta chains were sequenced from one sample in a study of blood T cells in healthy people across ages. The authors ran a second PCR of about 6 to 11 cycles using a sample-barcoded 5' primer and a J-beta primer mix. Each CDR3 protein gets one entry after TCRdb re-called the 5' RACE reads with MiXCR. The top ten clones hold under 15% of a sample with approximately 940,000 distinct CDR3 sequences, around 46% of them seen once. Material for sequencing was blood. The source is a man aged 25-45 years in good health.

The CDR3 loop is CASSLNDREASPLHF. CDR3 in DNA: TGCGCCAGCAGCTTGAATGACAGGGAGGCTTCACCCCTCCACTTT. V usage is TRBV5-1 and J usage is TRBJ1-6; 7 bases match TRBD1. V lost 1 base to trimming and J lost 9 bases; unmatched junction nucleotides: 7. Germline V gene lookup returns CDR1 SGHRS and CDR2 YFSETQ. The CDR3 runs to 15 residues.

The chain links TRBV15 to TRBJ2-5; possible D gene TRBD1, 6 bases. Germline CDR1 reads LNHNV; CDR2 reads YYDKDF (reference sequence). CDR3 length: 14 residues. The V and J ends lost 1 base and 11 bases respectively, with 17 bases between them. The DNA of the CDR3 is TGTGCCACCAGCAGAGGTACAGGGCGCAATGAGCAGTACTTC. It is translated as CATSRGTGRNEQYF.

The CDR3 DNA sequence: TGCAGTGCAACGACAGGGTACGGTTCACCCCTCCACTTT. Encoded protein: CSATTGYGSPLHF. The chain combines TRBV20-1 with TRBJ1-6; 7 nucleotides agree with TRBD1. Trimming cost V 6 bases and J 9 bases; bases outside gene matches: 8. This CDR3 is 13 amino acids long. CDR1 is DFQATT, CDR2 SNEGSKA, per germline (reference sequence).

The chain joins TRBV6-2 or TRBV6-3 to TRBJ2-7, with D perhaps TRBD1 (5 bases). Trimming removed 6 bases from V and 0 bases from J, with 24 bases in between. In germline, CDR1 is MNHEY, CDR2 SVGEGT. The CDR3 runs to 18 residues. The CDR3 loop is CASSLDPLQGGSSYEQYF. In DNA form, the CDR3 reads TGTGCCAGCAGCCTAGACCCACTCCAGGGTGGCAGCTCCTACGAGCAGTACTTC.

This sequence joins TRBV6-1 and TRBJ1-1, with D perhaps matching TRBD1 (5 bases). This CDR3 contains 15 residues. Trimming shortened V by 11 bases and J by 0 bases, and 19 bases separated the two germline ends. Germline assignment: CDR1 MNHNS and CDR2 SASEGT. The CDR3 protein is CAGRADRIMNTEAFF. In DNA, the CDR3 is TGTGCCGGACGGGCTGACAGAATCATGAACACTGAAGCTTTCTTT.

This rearrangement joins TRBV6-5 to TRBJ1-1, with D possibly TRBD1 on 5 matching bases. This CDR3 spans 14 amino acids. V was clipped by 6 bases and J by 1 base, with 12 bases between them. Germline loops: CDR1 MNHEY, CDR2 SVGAGI. In DNA, the CDR3 is TGTGCCAGCAGAAAACGAGGGGAGAACACTGAAGCTTTCTTT. Its protein is CASRKRGENTEAFF.

This clonotype was seen a handful of times. The chain carries TRBV5-1 and TRBJ2-1; no clear D gene. The V end lost 5 bases, the J end lost 0 bases, and 12 bases lay between the germline ends. Germline V gene lookup returns CDR1 SGHRS and CDR2 YFSETQ. The CDR3 covers 15 residues. Written as DNA, the CDR3 is TGCGCCAGCAGAACCCCCTCTATCTCCTACAATGAGCAGTTCTTC. Protein sequence: CASRTPSISYNEQFF.

The chain recombines TRBV5-8 with TRBJ2-1, with a possible D match to TRBD1 (5 bases). The CDR3 sequence is 14 residues long. V was trimmed by 4 bases and J by 2 bases, leaving 10 bases between them. Germline values: CDR1 SGHTS, CDR2 YDEGEE. In nucleotides, the CDR3 is TGTGCCAGCAGCCAAGGGGTGGCCTACAATGAGCAGTTCTTC. Translation: CASSQGVAYNEQFF.

The CDR3 sequence is CASSYGQGRMEPQHF. The CDR3, as DNA: TGCGCCAGCAGCTATGGACAGGGGAGGATGGAGCCCCAGCATTTT. The rearrangement uses TRBV5-1 and TRBJ1-5; TRBD1 agrees at 9 bases. Trimming removed 3 bases from V and 8 bases from J; junction bases left unmatched: 9. The CDR3 is made up of 15 amino acids. Germline CDR1 is SGHRS and CDR2 is YFSETQ.

This chain joins TRBV27 and TRBJ2-5; D is unresolved. Germline CDR1 reads MNHEY; CDR2 reads SMNVEV (reference sequence). The CDR3 totals 14 residues. The V end lost 5 bases, the J end lost 1 base, and 11 bases lay between the germline ends. DNA of the CDR3: TGTGCCAGCAGTCACCCGATGGCCCAAGAGACCCAGTACTTC. It specifies CASSHPMAQETQYF.

V usage is TRBV7-9 and J usage is TRBJ2-1, with TRBD2 identical over 9 bases. Germline loops: CDR1 SEHNR, CDR2 FQNEAQ (reference sequence). J lost 8 bases, V lost 2 bases, and 7 bases had no gene match. This CDR3 is 15 amino acids long. The CDR3 here is CASSLSSGVQDEQFF. Here the CDR3 DNA reads TGTGCCAGCAGCTTATCTAGCGGGGTACAGGATGAGCAGTTCTTC.

This clonotype was counted a few times. J is TRBJ2-1 and V is TRBV5-8; D unclear. The V gene lost 7 bases and the J gene lost 5 bases, with 13 bases spanning the gap. The CDR3 is 13 residues long. CDR1 and CDR2 from the germline V gene are SGHTS and YDEGEE. The CDR3 DNA reads as TGTGCCAGCTCCCCTTTCAGTCACAATGAGCAGTTCTTC. It yields the protein CASSPFSHNEQFF.

The rearrangement links TRBV5-6 to TRBJ2-7; no clear D. This CDR3 has 14 residues. V was cut by 5 bases and J by 2 bases, with 14 bases left in between. CDR1 SGHDT and CDR2 YYEEEE come from the germline V gene. This CDR3 is CASRSEMSAYEQYF. The CDR3 region has the DNA TGTGCCAGCAGGTCCGAGATGAGCGCCTACGAGCAGTACTTC.

Only a few counts were recorded for this clonotype. The chain employs TRBV5-1 and TRBJ2-7; TRBD1 matches 7 bases. Germline trimming cut 5 bases from V and 0 bases from J; bases unmatched to any gene: 8. The germline CDR1 and CDR2 sequences are SGHRS and YFSETQ. The CDR3 consists of 15 residues. CDR3: CASRQRQGVSYEQYF. CDR3 nucleotide sequence: TGCGCCAGCAGGCAGAGACAGGGAGTCTCCTACGAGCAGTACTTC.

The V call is TRBV4-2, the J call TRBJ2-1; 14 bases fit TRBD2. Trimming at V came to 0 bases and at J to 7 bases, leaving 8 bases not matched to a gene. The CDR3 spans 18 residues. The germline CDR1 and CDR2 sequences are LGHNA and YNFKEQ. CDR3 nucleotide sequence: TGTGCCAGCAGCCAAGATCCGACTAGCGGGGGGGCTCGGAATGAGCAGTTCTTC. This sequence encodes CASSQDPTSGGARNEQFF.

The rearrangement joins TRBV28 to TRBJ1-1, with TRBD1 identical over 10 bases. This CDR3 has 14 residues. Germline-derived CDR1 and CDR2 are MDHEN and SYDVKM. V lost 8 bases and J lost 10; bases outside the gene matches: 13. The CDR3 DNA reads TGTGCCAGCCACGAGGGACAGGGGTTCAGGGGAGCTTTCTTT. It specifies CASHEGQGFRGAFF.

Comments on this clonotype: A read error may produce the germline difference seen at one junction end. In DNA form, the CDR3 reads TGTGCCAGCAGCTTAGGCACAGTTGGGGATACGCGGTATTTT. It specifies CASSLGTVGDTRYF. The rearrangement joins TRBV7-2 to TRBJ2-3; no clear D. Germline assignment: CDR1 SGHTA and CDR2 FQGNSA. The CDR3 is made up of 14 amino acids.

The chain carries TRBV14 and TRBJ1-1; D is uncertain. Germline V gives CDR1 SGHDN, CDR2 FVKESK. The CDR3 spans 15 residues. The germline V and J ends were trimmed by 4 bases and 5 bases, with 17 bases remaining between them. The CDR3 sequence is CASSPPAALPTEAFF. The CDR3 DNA reads as TGTGCCAGCAGCCCCCCGGCAGCCCTCCCTACTGAAGCTTTCTTT.

Worth noting for this clonotype: Being one base from a much bigger clone, this may be a read error. The CDR3 sequence: CSAREPDRVADERYF. The CDR3 nucleotides read TGCAGTGCTAGAGAGCCGGACAGGGTAGCTGACGAGCGGTACTTC. J is TRBJ2-7 and V is TRBV20-1, with 8 positions matching TRBD1. Per germline, CDR1 DFQATT and CDR2 SNEGSKA (reference sequence). The CDR3 loop spans 15 amino acids.

This sequence joins TRBV20-1 and TRBJ1-2; D perhaps matches TRBD1 (6 bases). The CDR3 length is 13 residues. V lost 5 bases and J 8 bases, leaving 18 bases between the germline ends. From germline, CDR1 is DFQATT and CDR2 SNEGSKA (reference sequence). CDR3 residues: CSAAFLDSGGYTF. The CDR3 DNA sequence: TGCAGTGCTGCCTTTTTGGACAGCGGAGGCTACACCTTC.

The rearrangement links TRBV7-3 to TRBJ2-3; 8 bases line up with TRBD2. With 5 bases clipped from V and 5 bases from J, the junction kept 6 bases outside the gene matches. The CDR3 spans 14 residues. CDR1 and CDR2 (germline): SGHTA, FQGTGA. CDR3 bases: TGTGCCAGCAGCCGGAGCGGGAGCGGAGATACGCAGTATTTT. It codes for CASSRSGSGDTQYF.

The V gene is TRBV6-1, the J gene TRBJ1-6; D is undetermined. Trimming stripped 6 bases from V and 6 bases from J, with 15 bases between. Germline CDR1 and CDR2: MNHNS and SASEGT. The CDR3 has 15 amino acids. CDR3 in amino acids: CASSRDHPTNSPLHF. The CDR3 region has the DNA TGTGCCAGCAGCCGAGACCACCCCACTAATTCACCCCTCCACTTT.

This chain joins TRBV27 and TRBJ1-2, with a tentative D call TRBD1 (6 bases). The V and J ends lost 6 bases and 8 bases respectively, with 22 bases between them. The CDR3 totals 15 residues. Germline CDR1 and CDR2: MNHEY and SMNVEV (reference sequence). The DNA of the CDR3 is TGTGCCAGCAGAAGCCTCACAGGGAGGCGGAAGGGCTACACCTTC. Amino acids: CASRSLTGRRKGYTF.

The chain joins TRBV7-9 to TRBJ1-1, with D maybe TRBD1 (5 bases). V lost 2 bases, J lost 4 bases, and 14 bases lay in between. The CDR3 totals 15 residues. Germline V gives CDR1 SEHNR, CDR2 FQNEAQ (reference sequence). The DNA of the CDR3 is TGTGCCAGCAGCTTACGACTGGGGGGAAGCACTGAAGCTTTCTTT. Its protein is CASSLRLGGSTEAFF. Complete variable domain (other parts from reference TRBV7-9 and TRBJ1-1): DTGVSQNPRHKITKRGQNVTFRCDPISEHNRLYWYRQTLGQGPEFLTYFQNEAQLEKSRLLSDRFSAERPKGSFSTLEIQRTEQGDSAMYLCASSLRLGGSTEAFFGQGTRLTVV.

This clonotype was observed a handful of times. V gene TRBV6-5 combines with J gene TRBJ2-1; D is undetermined. V was pared by 0 bases and J by 5 bases, with 5 bases between. This CDR3 has 13 residues. CDR1 and CDR2 from the germline V gene are MNHEY and SVGAGI. As DNA, the CDR3 is TGTGCCAGCAGTTACTCGGATGACAATGAGCAGTTCTTC. The encoded protein is CASSYSDDNEQFF.

V and J are TRBV27 and TRBJ1-1; D might be TRBD1 (5 bases). The CDR3 runs to 13 residues. The V end was cut by 8 bases, the J end by 7 bases, with 17 bases between. From germline, CDR1 is MNHEY and CDR2 SMNVEV (reference sequence). The CDR3 sequence is CASSKRTLHEAFF. CDR3 nucleotides: TGTGCCAGCTCTAAACGGACACTTCATGAAGCTTTCTTT.

The gene calls are TRBV7-9 and TRBJ2-4, with 8 bases lining up with TRBD1. The DNA end lines up better with TRBJ2-7; the J call may be wrong. The germline CDR1 and CDR2 sequences are SEHNR and FQNEAQ (reference sequence). The CDR3 contains 17 residues. The CDR3 coding sequence is TGTGCCAGCAGCTTAGGTCTAATGGGACAGGCCGGCTACGAGCAGTACTTC. Amino acids: CASSLGLMGQAGYEQYF.

The chain joins TRBV6-6 to TRBJ1-3, with 7 positions matching TRBD1. The CDR3 length is 17 residues. V lost 2 bases to trimming and J lost 0 bases; unmatched junction nucleotides: 7. The germline CDR1 and CDR2 sequences are MNHNY and SVGAGI (reference sequence). CDR3 sequence: CASSYTRQGSSGNTIYF. DNA for the CDR3: TGTGCCAGCAGTTACACCCGACAGGGCAGCTCTGGAAACACCATATATTTT.